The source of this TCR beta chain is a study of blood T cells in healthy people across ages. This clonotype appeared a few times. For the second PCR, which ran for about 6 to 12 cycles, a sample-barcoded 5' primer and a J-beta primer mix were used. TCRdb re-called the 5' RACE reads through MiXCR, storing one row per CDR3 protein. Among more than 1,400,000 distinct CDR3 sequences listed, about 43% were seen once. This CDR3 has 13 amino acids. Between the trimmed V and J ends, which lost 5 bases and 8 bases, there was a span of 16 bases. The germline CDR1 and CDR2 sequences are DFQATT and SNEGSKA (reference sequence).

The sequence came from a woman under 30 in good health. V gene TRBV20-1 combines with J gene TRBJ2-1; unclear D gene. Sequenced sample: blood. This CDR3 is CSASTGEWDEQFF. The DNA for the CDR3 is TGCAGTGCTTCAACTGGGGAATGGGATGAGCAGTTCTTC.